This T cell receptor (beta chain) was retrieved from a study of T cell changes during pregnancy in multiple sclerosis. This clone has only one observation. Germline V gives CDR1 MNHNS, CDR2 SASEGT. The CDR3 sequence is 16 residues long. J lost 8 bases, V lost 4 bases, and 10 bases had no gene match. Produced via immunoSEQ multiplex PCR; TCRdb's table is partial and in-frame only. The sample consists of 49,000 or so clones, 90% to 95% of them appearing once. The specimen comprised CD8+ T cells from peripheral blood mononuclear cells, sampled before pregnancy. The chain employs TRBV6-1 and TRBJ2-1; the match to TRBD2 covers 11 bases. The sequence came from a female donor with multiple sclerosis, enrolled in a pregnancy study. CDR3 DNA: TGTGCCAGCAGTGGACTAGCGGGAATGGACTTATATGAGCAGTTCTTC. It specifies CASSGLAGMDLYEQFF.